Listed below are T cell receptor beta chains from one sample, sequenced in a study of T cells after yellow fever vaccination. TCRdb reprocessed the 5' RACE reads via MiXCR and lists one record per CDR3 protein. The top ten clones hold roughly a sixth of a sample with some 420,000 distinct CDR3 sequences, roughly a sixth of them seen once. The sequences come from PBMCs, collected before the yellow fever booster vaccination. The receptors originated from a man younger than 35 who received the YFV17D yellow fever vaccine. The CDR3 runs from the conserved cysteine through the conserved F or W. Each record gives: CDR3 protein, CDR3 DNA, clone size, D gene, J gene, V gene. D genes are given only for firm matches. Only part of the rows carry a size: once, few, many, or a class if the clone is expanded.

CDR3 protein: CASSLARDRTEAFF
CDR3 DNA: TGTGCCAGCAGCTTAGCGCGGGACAGGACTGAAGCTTTCTTT
clone size: few
D gene: TRBD1
J gene: TRBJ1-1
V gene: TRBV7-9

CDR3 protein: CASSPAGNTEAFF
CDR3 DNA: TGCGCCAGCAGTCCGGCCGGGAACACTGAAGCTTTCTTT
clone size: few
D gene: -
J gene: TRBJ1-1
V gene: TRBV5-1

CDR3 protein: CASGHDFRQETQYF
CDR3 DNA: TGTGCCAGCGGACATGACTTCAGACAAGAGACCCAGTACTTC
clone size: -
D gene: -
J gene: TRBJ2-5
V gene: TRBV6-1

CDR3 protein: CASSQDGRGVEQFF
CDR3 DNA: TGTGCCAGCAGCCAAGACGGGCGGGGGGTTGAGCAGTTCTTC
clone size: few
D gene: TRBD2
J gene: TRBJ2-1
V gene: TRBV4-2

CDR3 protein: CASSFGHNNEQFF
CDR3 DNA: TGTGCCAGCAGTTTTGGACACAACAATGAGCAGTTCTTC
clone size: -
D gene: -
J gene: TRBJ2-1
V gene: TRBV12-3/TRBV12-4

CDR3 protein: CSARRGGAGNTIYF
CDR3 DNA: TGCAGTGCTAGAAGGGGGGGAGCTGGAAACACCATATATTTT
clone size: few
D gene: -
J gene: TRBJ1-3
V gene: TRBV20-1

CDR3 protein: CASSQFSGGSETQYF
CDR3 DNA: TGTGCCAGCAGCCAATTTAGCGGGGGGAGCGAGACCCAGTACTTC
clone size: -
D gene: TRBD2
J gene: TRBJ2-5
V gene: TRBV7-2

CDR3 protein: CATSRSGSNQPQHF
CDR3 DNA: TGTGCCACCAGCAGATCGGGTAGCAATCAGCCCCAGCATTTT
clone size: few
D gene: -
J gene: TRBJ1-5
V gene: TRBV15

CDR3 protein: CASSLGSGAGATEQFF
CDR3 DNA: TGTGCCAGCAGCTTAGGATCAGGGGCCGGGGCTACTGAGCAGTTCTTC
clone size: -
D gene: -
J gene: TRBJ2-1
V gene: TRBV7-2

CDR3 protein: CASSLSADEAFF
CDR3 DNA: TGTGCCAGCAGTTTATCGGCAGACGAAGCTTTCTTT
clone size: few
D gene: -
J gene: TRBJ1-1
V gene: TRBV28

CDR3 protein: CASSSVGDSHEQFF
CDR3 DNA: TGTGCCAGCAGCTCAGTTGGGGACAGCCATGAGCAGTTCTTC
clone size: few
D gene: TRBD1
J gene: TRBJ2-1
V gene: TRBV5-5

CDR3 protein: CASSPRGLSSYEQYF
CDR3 DNA: TGTGCCAGCAGCCCCCGAGGGCTTAGCTCCTACGAGCAGTACTTC
clone size: few
D gene: -
J gene: TRBJ2-7
V gene: TRBV12-3/TRBV12-4

CDR3 protein: CASSSGDLRDTQYF
CDR3 DNA: TGCGCCAGCAGCTCGGGGGACCTCCGAGATACGCAGTATTTT
clone size: few
D gene: -
J gene: TRBJ2-3
V gene: TRBV5-1

CDR3 protein: CASSLGRGPGDEQYF
CDR3 DNA: TGCGCCAGCAGCTTGGGACGGGGGCCGGGAGACGAGCAGTACTTC
clone size: few
D gene: -
J gene: TRBJ2-7
V gene: TRBV5-1

CDR3 protein: CASSIRPNQPQHF
CDR3 DNA: TGTGCCAGCAGTATAAGACCCAATCAGCCCCAGCATTTT
clone size: few
D gene: -
J gene: TRBJ1-5
V gene: TRBV12-3/TRBV12-4

CDR3 protein: CASSQSGGGYTF
CDR3 DNA: TGCGCCAGCAGCCAATCAGGGGGAGGCTACACCTTC
clone size: few
D gene: TRBD1
J gene: TRBJ1-2
V gene: TRBV4-3

CDR3 protein: CAISPQGADTEAFF
CDR3 DNA: TGTGCCATCAGTCCCCAGGGGGCGGACACTGAAGCTTTCTTT
clone size: -
D gene: TRBD1
J gene: TRBJ1-1
V gene: TRBV10-3

CDR3 protein: CASSSLHNNRERGTDTQYF
CDR3 DNA: TGTGCCAGCAGCTCACTTCACAACAACAGGGAACGTGGCACAGATACGCAGTATTTT
clone size: -
D gene: -
J gene: TRBJ2-3
V gene: TRBV5-6

CDR3 protein: CASSLWGRSNYGYTF
CDR3 DNA: TGTGCCAGCAGTTTATGGGGAAGGTCGAACTATGGCTACACCTTC
clone size: many
D gene: -
J gene: TRBJ1-2
V gene: TRBV27

CDR3 protein: CASSEIYGSISTDTQYF
CDR3 DNA: TGTGCCAGCAGTGAAATTTACGGGAGCATCTCCACAGATACGCAGTATTTT
clone size: few
D gene: -
J gene: TRBJ2-3
V gene: TRBV25-1

CDR3 protein: CASSLQLAELTDTQYF
CDR3 DNA: TGCGCCAGCAGCTTGCAACTAGCGGAGCTCACAGATACGCAGTATTTT
clone size: few
D gene: TRBD2
J gene: TRBJ2-3
V gene: TRBV5-1

CDR3 protein: CATNRGRGQPQHF
CDR3 DNA: TGTGCCACTAATAGGGGGCGCGGCCAGCCCCAGCATTTT
clone size: few
D gene: TRBD1
J gene: TRBJ1-5
V gene: TRBV7-2